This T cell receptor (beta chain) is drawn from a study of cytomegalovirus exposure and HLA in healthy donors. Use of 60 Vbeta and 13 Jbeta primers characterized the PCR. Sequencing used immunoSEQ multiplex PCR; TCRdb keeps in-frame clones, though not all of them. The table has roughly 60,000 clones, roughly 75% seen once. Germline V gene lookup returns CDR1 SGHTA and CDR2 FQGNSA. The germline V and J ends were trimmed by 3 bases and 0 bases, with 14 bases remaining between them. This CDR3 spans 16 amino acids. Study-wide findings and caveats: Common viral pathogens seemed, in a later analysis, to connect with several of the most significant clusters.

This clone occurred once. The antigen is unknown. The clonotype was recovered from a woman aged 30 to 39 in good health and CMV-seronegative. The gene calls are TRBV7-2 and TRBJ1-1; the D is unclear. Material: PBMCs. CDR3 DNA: TGTGCCAGCAGCTTCCTCCTACAGCTTATGAACACTGAAGCTTTCTTT. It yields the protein CASSFLLQLMNTEAFF.